Given below is one T cell receptor (beta chain) in context. The data originate from a study of T cell changes during pregnancy in multiple sclerosis. Repertoires were generated with immunoSEQ multiplex PCR, while TCRdb's copy carries only in-frame clones and drops some. The sample includes about 92,000 clones, over 80% seen only once; the top ten take about 2.6%. Germline-derived CDR1 and CDR2 are MNHEY and SVGAGI. Trimming cost V 0 bases and J 4 bases, with 9 bases left between them. This CDR3 contains 14 residues. This TCR derives from a female donor with multiple sclerosis, enrolled in a pregnancy study. The chain combines TRBV6-5 with TRBJ1-1; possible D gene TRBD1, 5 bases. The sequencing here drew on peripheral blood, taken in the first trimester of pregnancy. Here the CDR3 DNA reads TGTGCCAGCAGTTACTCACAGGTTAGCACTGAAGCTTTCTTT. Translating it yields CASSYSQVSTEAFF.